This T cell receptor (beta chain) was documented in a study of human T cells and chemical hapten exposure. Study at large: Patch tests of 0.01% DPC on the upper back were read at 6 days.

Library preparation tagged each individual cDNA molecule with a unique molecular identifier. MiXCR was run by TCRdb on the RACE reads, yielding one entry per CDR3 protein. The data show about 260,000 distinct CDR3 sequences, roughly 8.9% seen once. There are 14 residues in the CDR3. The ends lost 4 bases at V and 7 bases at J; junction bases unmatched: 9. Germline V gives CDR1 SGHVS, CDR2 FQNEAQ. Time point here: pre-sensitization, week 0. Treatment given: therapeutic diphenylcyclopropenone sensitization with weekly scalp DPC. Material: whole blood, obtained in connection with sensitization to the hapten diphenylcyclopropenone (DPC). The origin of this receptor is a woman in her forties with alopecia areata. Some clones in this sample may be carry-over from other donors' samples. The chain combines TRBV7-8 with TRBJ2-7, with 8 bases lining up with TRBD2. This chain's CDR3 is CASSSLAAVGEQYF. CDR3 in DNA: TGTGCCAGCAGCTCACTAGCGGCGGTTGGGGAGCAGTACTTC.